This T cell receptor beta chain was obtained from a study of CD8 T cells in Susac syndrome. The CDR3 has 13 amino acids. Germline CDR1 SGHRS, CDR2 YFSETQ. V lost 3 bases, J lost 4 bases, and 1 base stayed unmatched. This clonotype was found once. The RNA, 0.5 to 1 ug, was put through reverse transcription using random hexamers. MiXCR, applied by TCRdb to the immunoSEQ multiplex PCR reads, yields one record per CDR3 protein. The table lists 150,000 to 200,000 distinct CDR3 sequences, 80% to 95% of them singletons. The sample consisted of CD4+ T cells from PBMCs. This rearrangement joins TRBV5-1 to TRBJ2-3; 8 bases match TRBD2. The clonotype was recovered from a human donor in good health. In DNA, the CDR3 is TGCGCCAGCAGCTCGGGGGGGCCAGATACGCAGTATTTT. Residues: CASSSGGPDTQYF.